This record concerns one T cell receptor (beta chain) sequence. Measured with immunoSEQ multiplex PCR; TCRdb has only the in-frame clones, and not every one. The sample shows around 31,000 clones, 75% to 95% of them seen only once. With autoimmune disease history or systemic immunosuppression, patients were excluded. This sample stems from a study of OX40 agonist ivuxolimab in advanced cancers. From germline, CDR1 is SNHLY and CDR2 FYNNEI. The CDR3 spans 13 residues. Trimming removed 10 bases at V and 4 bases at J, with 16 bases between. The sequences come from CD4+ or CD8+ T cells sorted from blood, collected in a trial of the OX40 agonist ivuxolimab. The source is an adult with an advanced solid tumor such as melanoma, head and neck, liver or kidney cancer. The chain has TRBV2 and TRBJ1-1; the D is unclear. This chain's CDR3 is CATSPGPGTEAFF. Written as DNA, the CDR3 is TGTGCCACCTCCCCGGGCCCTGGCACTGAAGCTTTCTTT.